Following are 9 T cell receptor beta chains from one sample sequenced in a study of cytomegalovirus exposure and HLA in healthy donors. The study ran its PCR with 60 Vbeta and 13 Jbeta primers. Some clones are missing from TCRdb's copy, which holds only in-frame ones; the method was immunoSEQ multiplex PCR. This repertoire shows 130,000 to 150,000 clones, around 79% found once; its top ten account for 6.5% to 7%. What was sequenced was PBMCs. These receptors were obtained from a middle-aged woman in good health and CMV-seropositive.

This chain connects TRBV5-4 to TRBJ2-5; 13 nucleotides match TRBD2. The CDR3 is 16 amino acids. Germline V lookup: CDR1 SGHNT, CDR2 YYREEE (reference sequence). The V and J ends lost 4 bases and 5 bases, in that order; junction bases with no gene match: 8. The CDR3 bases are TGTGCCAGCAGCCCTACTAGCGGGGGGGCGTGGGAGACCCAGTACTTC. This sequence encodes CASSPTSGGAWETQYF. The entire variable domain, with the rest obtained from reference TRBV5-4 and TRBJ2-5, is as follows: ETGVTQSPTHLIKTRGQQVTLRCSSQSGHNTVSWYQQALGQGPQFIFQYYREEENGRGNFPPRFSGLQFPNYSSELNVNALELDDSALYLCASSPTSGGAWETQYFGPGTRLLVL.

The rearrangement joins TRBV19 to TRBJ2-5; TRBD1 matches at 8 bases. The CDR3 runs 16 residues. V dropped 0 bases and J dropped 7; count of bases not matched to a gene: 10. Germline V gives CDR1 LNHDA, CDR2 SQIVND (reference sequence). CDR3 region: CASSIDRTGGRGTQYF. DNA of the CDR3: TGTGCCAGTAGTATAGATCGAACAGGGGGGCGGGGGACCCAGTACTTC.

The chain uses TRBV9 and TRBJ2-7, with D unclear. The CDR3 runs 12 residues. Trimming took 3 bases from V and 1 from J, leaving 5 bases between them. Germline V gene sequence: CDR1 SGDLS, CDR2 YYNGEE. CDR3 amino acids: CASSGGSYEQYF. CDR3 sequence (DNA): TGTGCCAGCAGCGGAGGATCCTACGAGCAGTACTTC.

V usage is TRBV2 and J usage is TRBJ1-4, with 7 nucleotides matching TRBD1. V gave up 5 bases and J gave up 5 bases; unmatched junction bases: 17. The CDR3 is made up of 18 amino acids. Germline assignment: CDR1 SNHLY and CDR2 FYNNEI. The CDR3 here is CASSRDRVYLSPNEKLFF. As DNA, the CDR3 is TGTGCCAGCAGTCGTGACAGGGTTTATCTATCCCCCAATGAAAAACTGTTTTTT.

This chain uses TRBV5-1 with TRBJ1-2, with D possibly TRBD1 on 6 matching bases. The V gene lost 1 base and the J gene lost 8 bases, with 18 bases spanning the gap. Germline CDR1 SGHRS, CDR2 YFSETQ. This CDR3 has 15 amino acids. CDR3 sequence: CASSLSWGPDGGYTF. Written as DNA, the CDR3 is TGCGCCAGCAGCTTGTCCTGGGGGCCAGACGGGGGCTACACCTTC.

This chain links TRBV13 with TRBJ2-2; 10 bases fit TRBD1. The CDR3 loop spans 18 amino acids. With V trimmed by 2 bases and J by 4 bases, 10 bases remained unmatched. CDR1 and CDR2 (germline): PRHDT, FYEKMQ (reference sequence). The CDR3 region has the DNA TGTGCCAGCAGCTTAAGGCCCGGGACAGGGGCTCCCACCGGGGAGCTGTTTTTT. Translation gives CASSLRPGTGAPTGELFF. Drawing the rest from reference TRBV13 and TRBJ2-2, the complete variable domain is AAGVIQSPRHLIKEKRETATLKCYPIPRHDTVYWYQQGPGQDPQFLISFYEKMQSDKGSIPDRFSAQQFSDYHSELNMSSLELGDSALYFCASSLRPGTGAPTGELFFGEGSRLTVL.

The rearrangement links TRBV2 to TRBJ2-5, with 9 bases aligning to TRBD1. Germline CDR1 and CDR2: SNHLY and FYNNEI. The CDR3 extends over 14 amino acids. V gave up 7 bases and J gave up 5 bases; unmatched junction bases: 8. This CDR3 reads CASTQQGARETQYF. The CDR3 DNA reads as TGTGCCAGCACCCAACAGGGGGCGCGGGAGACCCAGTACTTC.

This clone was observed a handful of times. This sequence joins TRBV6-5 and TRBJ1-2; D is possibly TRBD1 (5 bases). The V end was cut by 5 bases, the J end by 4 bases, with 11 bases between. The germline CDR1 and CDR2 sequences are MNHEY and SVGAGI. The CDR3 extends over 13 amino acids. The CDR3 coding sequence is TGTGCCAGCAGTCGCGCCGGGGGCTATGGCTACACCTTC. Translated: CASSRAGGYGYTF.

J is TRBJ1-2 and V is TRBV6-5; 10 nucleotides agree with TRBD1. CDR1 is MNHEY and CDR2 is SVGAGI in the germline V gene. V was pared by 8 bases and J by 7 bases, with 13 bases of the junction left unmatched. The CDR3 totals 15 residues. The CDR3 sequence: CASSDPGTGEAGYTF. CDR3 sequence (DNA): TGTGCCAGCTCGGACCCAGGGACAGGGGAGGCTGGCTACACCTTC.